This T cell receptor (beta chain) was captured in a study of Graves' ophthalmopathy and Graves' hyperthyroidism. Study-wide results and limits: Blood shared most expanded thyroid clonotypes above 0.001 frequency. A model of 13 signatures distinguished ophthalmopathy from stable hyperthyroidism at about 86% sensitivity and approximately 81% specificity.

A word on this clonotype: Its antigen is not identified.

TCR beta CDR3 regions were amplified from RNA transcripts. RT-PCR was first run with HTBI primers, then multiplex PCR in a second round. MiXCR was run by TCRdb on the multiplex PCR reads, yielding one entry per CDR3 protein. Among 200,000 to 250,000 distinct CDR3 sequences, less than 55% were seen once, and the ten largest hold less than 50%. There are 14 residues in the CDR3. V lost 8 bases to trimming and J lost 3 bases; unmatched junction nucleotides: 9. Germline-derived CDR1 and CDR2 are LGHDT and YNNKEL (reference sequence). Every ophthalmopathy donor presented moderate-to-severe activity, CAS ≥3, NOSPECS ≥4 and duration under 3 months.

The sequencing input was peripheral blood. The sequence came from an adult man with Graves' ophthalmopathy. V usage is TRBV3-1 and J usage is TRBJ1-1, with TRBD1 matching over 7 bases. The CDR3 nucleotides read TGTGCCAGCTCGGTGACAGGGAGGGACACTGAAGCTTTCTTT. Protein product: CASSVTGRDTEAFF.